This T cell receptor beta chain emerged from a study of cytomegalovirus exposure and HLA in healthy donors. Study background: Earlier, approximately 190 million T cells were analyzed, and approximately 110 million unique TCR beta sequences were found among them.

Points from the study as a whole: When analyzed later, a missense DCLRE1C variant was found to be linked to TCR beta V- and J-gene trimming.

It was with 60 Vbeta and 13 Jbeta primers that the PCR ran. This table comes from immunoSEQ multiplex PCR, and its TCRdb copy is limited to in-frame clones, with some not included. The table includes more than 100,000 clones, about two thirds detected once. As for this clone: The antigen is not known.

Samples came from healthy bone marrow donors. CDR1 and CDR2 (germline): MGHRA, YSYEKL. The CDR3 runs to 14 residues. Trimming took 2 bases from V and 5 from J; bases not matched to a gene: 2. This rearrangement joins TRBV4-1 to TRBJ2-5; the match to TRBD1 covers 10 bases. The sequence was obtained from a man between 45 and 60 years old in good health and CMV-seropositive. Material for sequencing was PBMCs. The CDR3 spells CASSQRQGAETQYF. CDR3 nucleotide sequence: TGCGCCAGCAGCCAAAGACAGGGGGCCGAGACCCAGTACTTC.